One sample yielded the 24 T cell receptor beta chains listed below, sequenced in a study of blood T cell repertoires in COVID-19. The data were produced by immunoSEQ multiplex PCR, yet TCRdb's version contains in-frame clones alone and is incomplete. The data hold roughly 64,000 clones, with around 82% observed a single time. The specimen sequenced was peripheral blood. These TCRs come from a man aged 55-75 years with COVID-19, enrolled during active disease.

The chain employs TRBV6-1 and TRBJ1-5; TRBD1 might be the D (6 bases). The length of the CDR3 is 15 residues. Per the germline V gene, CDR1 is MNHNS and CDR2 is SASEGT. Trimming pared 3 bases from V and 3 bases from J, leaving 12 bases between. CDR3 sequence reads: CASSDAGASNQPQHF. DNA of the CDR3: TGTGCCAGCAGTGACGCAGGGGCGTCCAATCAGCCCCAGCATTTT.

The chain recombines TRBV5-4 with TRBJ2-5, with 9 nucleotides matching TRBD1. From germline, CDR1 is SGHNT and CDR2 YYREEE (reference sequence). Trimming removed 3 bases from V and 5 bases from J; junction bases left unmatched: 8. The CDR3 sequence is 15 residues long. CDR3 loop: CASSSGTGIFETQYF. The CDR3 coding sequence is TGTGCCAGCAGCTCCGGGACAGGGATTTTCGAGACCCAGTACTTC.

V gene TRBV9 combines with J gene TRBJ2-5; 10 bases map to TRBD1. The V and J ends lost 6 bases and 1 base, in that order; junction bases with no gene match: 9. The CDR3 runs to 16 residues. CDR1 and CDR2 (germline): SGDLS, YYNGEE. The CDR3 sequence: CASTAGGQGVQETQYF. The CDR3 nucleotides are TGTGCCAGCACCGCCGGCGGACAGGGGGTCCAAGAGACCCAGTACTTC.

This chain links TRBV6-6 with TRBJ1-2, with 9 bases matching TRBD1. This CDR3 spans 13 amino acids. V dropped 4 bases and J dropped 10; count of bases not matched to a gene: 7. The V gene's germline CDR1 is MNHNY and CDR2 SVGAGI (reference sequence). Here the CDR3 reads CASSFDRDRAYTF. CDR3 nucleotide sequence: TGTGCCAGCAGTTTTGACCGGGACAGGGCCTACACCTTC.

This chain joins TRBV5-4 and TRBJ2-7; a possible D gene is TRBD1 (5 bases). From germline, CDR1 is SGHNT and CDR2 YYREEE (reference sequence). The CDR3 is made up of 14 amino acids. The germline V and J ends were trimmed by 4 bases and 0 bases, with 11 bases remaining between them. CDR3 amino acids: CASSPQDSSYEQYF. As DNA, the CDR3 is TGTGCCAGCAGCCCCCAAGACAGCTCCTACGAGCAGTACTTC.

On this clone: An end of the junction differs from the germline gene, which may be a read error. The chain uses TRBV29-1 and TRBJ2-5, with 9 bases aligning to TRBD1. Germline V gene data show CDR1 as SQVTM and CDR2 as ANQGSEA. The CDR3 has 14 residues. DNA for the CDR3: TGCAGCGTCGAAGGGACAGGGAACGTGGAGACCCAGTACTTC. Translating it yields CSVEGTGNVETQYF.

The V gene is TRBV20-1, the J gene TRBJ2-1; TRBD2 matches 12 bases. CDR3 size: 16 residues. V was clipped by 3 bases and J by 12 bases; unmatched bases: 15. Germline loops: CDR1 DFQATT, CDR2 SNEGSKA (reference sequence). The CDR3 DNA sequence: TGCAGTGCTAGTACAGGTTACAGGACTAGCGGGACCACGCAGTTCTTC. Its translation is CSASTGYRTSGTTQFF.

V is TRBV10-2 and J is TRBJ1-1, with 7 bases identical to TRBD1. Germline V lookup: CDR1 WSHSY, CDR2 SAAADI. Trimming at V came to 0 bases and at J to 1 base, leaving 5 bases not matched to a gene. The CDR3 runs 16 residues. In DNA form, the CDR3 reads TGCGCCAGCAGTGAGTCAAAGGGGGCAAAGAACACTGAAGCTTTCTTT. Protein product: CASSESKGAKNTEAFF.

The gene calls are TRBV10-1 and TRBJ1-2; D gene uncertain. Germline lookup yields CDR1 WNHNN and CDR2 SYGVQD (reference sequence). The CDR3 length is 12 residues. Trimming pared 8 bases from V and 0 bases from J, leaving 7 bases between. CDR3 amino acids: CASPTSNYGYTF. As DNA, the CDR3 is TGCGCCAGCCCGACTTCTAACTATGGCTACACCTTC.

The chain employs TRBV7-3 and TRBJ2-2, with 7 bases that match TRBD1. J gave up 2 bases and V 8 bases, and 8 bases lay outside the gene matches. Germline V lookup: CDR1 SGHTA, CDR2 FQGTGA. CDR3 length: 15 amino acids. The CDR3 DNA reads TGTGCCAGCGCCTCTGGGACAGCAAACACCGGGGAGCTGTTTTTT. Amino acids: CASASGTANTGELFF.

The chain is built from TRBV2 and TRBJ2-7; 15 bases map to TRBD2. J lost 4 bases, V lost 8 bases, and 9 bases had no gene match. This CDR3 comprises 16 residues. Germline V gene data show CDR1 as SNHLY and CDR2 as FYNNEI. The CDR3 nucleotides are TGTGCCAGCCACGGACTAGCGGGAGGGCCTTCATACGAGCAGTACTTC. Protein: CASHGLAGGPSYEQYF.

V gene TRBV6-6 combines with J gene TRBJ2-3; TRBD1 aligns across 10 bases. Unmatched junction bases numbered 7, after V lost 4 bases and J lost 3 bases. CDR1 is MNHNY and CDR2 is SVGAGI in the germline V gene (reference sequence). The CDR3 contains 16 residues. The CDR3: CASSSPDRGQTDTQYF. CDR3 nucleotide sequence: TGTGCCAGCAGTTCTCCTGACAGGGGGCAAACAGATACGCAGTATTTT.

The J gene is TRBJ1-4, the V gene TRBV11-3; 7 nucleotides align to TRBD1. The length of the CDR3 is 13 residues. Germline V CDR1 and CDR2: SGHNT, YENEEA. V lost 5 bases to trimming and J lost 13 bases; unmatched junction nucleotides: 10. CDR3 region: CASSPEGTVGLFF. The CDR3 DNA sequence: TGTGCCAGCAGCCCAGAGGGGACAGTAGGACTGTTTTTT.

This clone came up a few times. J is TRBJ2-1 and V is TRBV6-6; weak D call: TRBD1 (5 bases). From germline, CDR1 is MNHNY and CDR2 SVGAGI (reference sequence). The CDR3 runs 14 residues. The V end lost 0 bases, the J end lost 7 bases, and 10 bases lay between the germline ends. CDR3 in amino acids: CASSYSGPLNEQFF. The CDR3 region has the DNA TGTGCCAGCAGTTACTCGGGGCCATTGAATGAGCAGTTCTTC.

V usage is TRBV30 and J usage is TRBJ2-7; TRBD2 matches 7 bases. V trimming: 0 bases; J trimming: 6 bases; junction bases outside the gene matches: 5. The CDR3 spans 13 residues. Per the germline V gene, CDR1 is GTSNPN and CDR2 is SVGIG (reference sequence). The CDR3 protein is CAWSVGGGSEQYF. DNA of the CDR3: TGTGCCTGGAGTGTTGGGGGGGGTTCCGAGCAGTACTTC.

V gene TRBV2 combines with J gene TRBJ2-2; D is undetermined. CDR1 is SNHLY and CDR2 is FYNNEI in the germline V gene. The CDR3 consists of 14 residues. The V end was cut by 1 base, the J end by 0 bases, with 3 bases between. The CDR3: CASSEVANTGELFF. The DNA for the CDR3 is TGTGCCAGCAGTGAAGTCGCGAACACCGGGGAGCTGTTTTTT.

The V gene is TRBV18, the J gene TRBJ1-2, with D possibly TRBD1 on 6 matching bases. V was trimmed by 3 bases and J by 0 bases, leaving 20 bases between them. Germline CDR1 reads KGHSH; CDR2 reads LQKENI. The CDR3 is 18 residues long. The CDR3: CASSPVRDMVKANYGYTF. In DNA form, the CDR3 reads TGTGCCAGCTCACCGGTCCGGGACATGGTTAAAGCTAACTATGGCTACACCTTC.

This rearrangement joins TRBV10-3 to TRBJ2-6; 7 nucleotides match TRBD2. Per the germline V gene, CDR1 is ENHRY and CDR2 is SYGVKD. V was pared by 2 bases and J by 0 bases, with 4 bases of the junction left unmatched. CDR3 length: 17 residues. The DNA of the CDR3 is TGTGCCATCAGTGAGGCAGGGAGGGACTCTGGGGCCAACGTCCTGACTTTC. Translating it yields CAISEAGRDSGANVLTF.

This chain connects TRBV11-2 to TRBJ2-3; D not certain. V gave up 0 bases and J gave up 6 bases, with 4 bases separating them. The germline V gene has CDR1 SGHAT and CDR2 FQNNGV. The CDR3 consists of 12 residues. CDR3 coding DNA: TGTGCCAGCAGCTTAGATTCGGATACGCAGTATTTT. Protein product: CASSLDSDTQYF.

This chain links TRBV7-7 with TRBJ2-3, with TRBD2 identical over 7 bases. CDR3 length equals 15 residues. The germline CDR1 and CDR2 sequences are SSHAT and FNYEAQ (reference sequence). J was trimmed by 4 bases and V by 1 base; bases with no gene match: 5. CDR3 sequence: CASSLGAGEADTQYF. CDR3 nucleotide sequence: TGTGCCAGCAGCTTAGGCGCGGGGGAAGCAGATACGCAGTATTTT.

The chain recombines TRBV5-1 with TRBJ2-5; D may be TRBD2 (5 bases). The germline CDR1 and CDR2 sequences are SGHRS and YFSETQ. V was cut by 0 bases and J by 4 bases, with 7 bases left in between. This CDR3 contains 13 residues. As DNA, the CDR3 is TGCGCCAGCAGCTTGGGAGGGCCAGAGACCCAGTACTTC. Protein: CASSLGGPETQYF.

The chain employs TRBV18 and TRBJ2-1; 9 bases align to TRBD1. J was trimmed by 3 bases and V by 3 bases; bases with no gene match: 3. CDR1 is KGHSH, CDR2 LQKENI, per germline. This CDR3 comprises 15 residues. CDR3 loop: CASSPGTGLYNEQFF. The CDR3 nucleotides read TGTGCCAGCTCACCCGGGACAGGGCTCTACAATGAGCAGTTCTTC. Full variable domain (remainder filled in from reference TRBV18 and TRBJ2-1): NAGVMQNPRHLVRRRGQEARLRCSPMKGHSHVYWYRQLPEEGLKFMVYLQKENIIDESGMPKERFSAEFPKEGPSILRIQQVVRGDSAAYFCASSPGTGLYNEQFFGPGTRLTVL.

J is TRBJ1-3 and V is TRBV7-2; D remains unclear. The germline CDR1 and CDR2 sequences are SGHTA and FQGNSA. The CDR3 sequence is 15 residues long. Trimming stripped 1 base from V and 0 bases from J, with 7 bases between. In nucleotides, the CDR3 is TGTGCCAGCAGCTTAGACGGGAGCTCTGGAAACACCATATATTTT. Amino acids: CASSLDGSSGNTIYF.

The V and J genes are TRBV13 and TRBJ2-7; 12 bases match TRBD1. V shed 6 bases and J 4 bases; nucleotides not matched to a gene: 7. The CDR3 loop spans 15 amino acids. Germline-derived CDR1 and CDR2 are PRHDT and FYEKMQ (reference sequence). CDR3 residues: CASSTRGQGAYEQYF. In nucleotides, the CDR3 is TGTGCCAGCAGTACCCGGGGACAGGGGGCTTACGAGCAGTACTTC.